This T cell receptor beta chain appears in the sequencing data of a study of T cells after yellow fever vaccination (dated by TCRdb to between 2018 and 2021). Turning to the overall study: The SMART-Seq v4 Ultra Low Input RNA kit was used to prepare libraries from fractions with low cell numbers. Bulk TCR alpha and beta repertoires were sequenced longitudinally to track T-cell clones before and after primary and booster YFV17D yellow fever vaccination. The cohort comprised two healthy male donors, one aged 18 to 29 and one aged 30 to 40 years. Blood was collected at multiple timepoints before and after primary and secondary immunization, and bulk PBMC replicates and cell subsets were isolated. Results and caveats for the whole study, not just this receptor: A small fraction of clonotypes appeared in both the CD4 and CD8 compartments, likely as a result of convergent recombination. After the booster, most of the clones that had expanded following primary vaccination were detected again (almost 98% of CD4 and roughly 90% of CD8), which suggests that memory was broadly maintained. The study included only a couple of donors, which limits how far the findings can be generalized. Compared with the primary T-cell response, the secondary T-cell response was faster but weaker, reaching its peak on day 5 rather than on day 15. Because abundant contaminating clonotypes from the bulk population could be contained in FACS-sorted repertoires, computational filtering was required.

The treatment or condition label on this specimen signifies: live attenuated yellow fever vaccine strain. PBMCs were isolated from peripheral blood using a standard Ficoll-Paque protocol. With anti-CD3 and anti-CD8 staining plus a dextramer loaded with the yellow fever NS4B epitope peptide, the researchers sorted epitope-specific CD8 T cells. RNA was extracted with TriZol from bulk PBMCs, CD4 and CD8 fractions, and dextramer-positive and dextramer-negative fractions. TCR cDNA was synthesized by 5'RACE template switching, which introduced a universal primer site and unique molecular identifiers. Priming for cDNA synthesis came from both the TCR alpha and TCR beta constant segments. Two PCR steps were used to amplify libraries, with sample barcodes and sequencing adapters being added in the second step. Sequencing of libraries was done on Illumina HiSeq 2500 (2x100 bp) or NovaSeq (2x150 bp). As for the authors' bioinformatics: Reads were demultiplexed and collapsed into UMI consensus sequences with MIGEC, and V(D)J alignment was performed with MiXCR. Clonotypes responding to the vaccine were identified with edgeR on replicate PBMC samples, with the criteria of FDR below 0.01 and a log2 fold change above 5 up to day 15. Each bulk clonotype was labeled CD4 or CD8 based on which sequenced repertoire, CD4 or CD8, contained the clonotype at higher abundance. NS4B-specific clonotypes were defined as those at least 10-fold enriched in dextramer-positive over dextramer-negative fractions; CD4-biased clonotypes were excluded. TCRdb reanalyzed the raw reads on its own, using fastp at Q25 for trimming and MiXCR for clone calling, and kept in-frame beta chains. Each entry is one CDR3 protein sequence, shown with its most common DNA and genes. The V and J calls shown here were made by TCRdb, not taken from the authors' results. Across this sample there are some 96,000 distinct CDR3 sequences, with almost 9% seen only once. The ten top clones hold roughly 15% of the sample.

At the junction V is shortened by 2 bases and J by 2 bases, with 18 bases in between. CDR1 is given as LGHNA and CDR2 as YSLEER, both from the germline V gene. The cysteine opens and the phenylalanine closes a CDR3 of 17 amino acids. Of all the DNA, just the CDR3 is kept, 51 bases in frame from base 1. Concerning this clonotype: Base qualities are missing; no much larger clone stands one base away.

The TCR originated in a young man who received the YFV17D yellow fever vaccine. The input for sequencing was CD8+ T cells not binding an NS4B(214-222) dextramer, sorted from PBMCs, taken roughly 15 days after the first yellow fever vaccination. The sample's cell subset or site label, in plain terms: NS4B epitope dextramer-negative CD8 T cells. Recombination joined TRBV4-3 with TRBJ1-1, with TRBD1 perhaps the D gene, on 5 matching bases. Read as DNA, the sequence is TGCGCCAGCAGCCAACGCCCTTCGGAGGGGAGAAACACTGAAGCTTTCTTT. Its coded protein is CASSQRPSEGRNTEAFF.